Included here is one T cell receptor beta chain sequence, with context. The antigen is not known. V shed 1 base and J shed 2 bases, with 27 bases lying between them. From germline, CDR1 is SGHTA and CDR2 FQGNSA. The CDR3 totals 20 residues. TCRdb reanalysed the reads using MiXCR and keeps one entry per CDR3 protein. This sample has about 570,000 distinct CDR3 sequences, with around two fifths found just once. This sample was included in a study of T cell repertoires in cytomegalovirus infection. Study-wide context: Evidence of both CMV infection and a matching HLA type came from public TCR beta signatures.

Overall study findings and caveats: CMV-specific TCR beta clonotypes restricted by HLA-C were the ones dominating the ex vivo response.

The chain combines TRBV7-2 with TRBJ2-7, with D perhaps matching TRBD1 (6 bases). Sequences were derived from cultured PBMCs, sampled from culture after CMV antigen stimulation. The clonotype comes from a human donor in good health (CMV status not recorded). Some clones in this sample may be carry-over from other donors' samples. The CDR3 sequence is CASSLVPEAGGFRGTYEQYF. CDR3 DNA sequence: TGTGCCAGCAGCTTAGTGCCCGAAGCTGGCGGTTTCAGGGGAACCTACGAGCAGTACTTC.